These 20 T cell receptor beta chains were sequenced from one sample in a study of T cells after yellow fever vaccination. TCRdb fed the 5' RACE reads into MiXCR, producing one record per CDR3 protein. The profile shows about 580,000 distinct CDR3 sequences, approximately 16% of them singletons. The sequencing here drew on PBMCs, taken 5 days after the first yellow fever vaccination. The receptors here all came from a man in his late teens or twenties who received the YFV17D yellow fever vaccine.

The genes are TRBV11-3 and TRBJ2-5, with D perhaps TRBD2 (5 bases). Trimming took off 5 bases at V and 5 bases at J, with 21 bases between the two ends. Per the germline V gene, CDR1 is SGHNT and CDR2 is YENEEA. CDR3 length: 16 residues. Here the CDR3 DNA reads TGTGCCAGCAGCCCACGACCGGGAACGCTCGGGGAGACCCAGTACTTC. It codes for CASSPRPGTLGETQYF.

Note on this clonotype: One junction end disagrees with the germline gene, perhaps due to a read error. This chain joins TRBV5-6 and TRBJ2-3; D may be TRBD1 or TRBD2 (6 bases each). Germline V lookup: CDR1 SGHDT, CDR2 YYEEEE. This CDR3 has 17 residues. This CDR3 is CVSSLARGGTTVDTQYF. The CDR3 nucleotides are TGTGTCAGCAGCTTGGCCAGGGGCGGGACGACAGTGGATACGCAGTATTTT.

The chain has TRBV20-1 and TRBJ1-2; possible D gene TRBD1, 6 bases. Per germline, CDR1 DFQATT and CDR2 SNEGSKA (reference sequence). The CDR3 contains 12 residues. V was clipped by 1 base and J by 4 bases, with 7 bases between them. The CDR3 DNA sequence: TGCAGTGCTAGAGTACAGGGCTATGGCTACACCTTC. Translating it yields CSARVQGYGYTF.

The rearrangement links TRBV9 to TRBJ1-4; D remains unclear. Per germline, CDR1 SGDLS and CDR2 YYNGEE. This CDR3 contains 15 residues. V was clipped by 3 bases and J by 4 bases, with 13 bases between them. CDR3 sequence: CASSGPGPDNEKLFF. CDR3 DNA: TGTGCCAGCAGCGGACCCGGTCCGGATAATGAAAAACTGTTTTTT.

The chain employs TRBV4-2 and TRBJ2-3; D is unclear. V gave up 2 bases and J gave up 2 bases, with 11 bases separating them. The CDR3 is 15 residues long. Germline V gene sequence: CDR1 LGHNA, CDR2 YNFKEQ. CDR3 amino acids: CASSQQEFTTDTQYF. Here the CDR3 DNA reads TGTGCCAGCAGCCAACAGGAGTTCACCACAGATACGCAGTATTTT.

This clonotype turned up a few times. This rearrangement joins TRBV10-3 to TRBJ1-5; D is undetermined. The CDR3 length is 16 residues. V gave up 3 bases and J gave up 3 bases, with 15 bases separating them. Germline CDR1 reads ENHRY; CDR2 reads SYGVKD. This CDR3 is CAISEMGPMSNQPQHF. For the CDR3, the DNA is TGTGCCATCAGTGAAATGGGCCCGATGTCCAATCAGCCCCAGCATTTT.

This clonotype has more than one count but fewer than ten. V and J are TRBV7-9 and TRBJ2-1; 9 positions agree with TRBD1. CDR1 is SEHNR, CDR2 FQNEAQ, per germline (reference sequence). V was pared by 1 base and J by 6 bases, with 1 base of the junction left unmatched. The CDR3 totals 14 residues. CDR3 coding DNA: TGTGCCAGCAGCTTAGAGGGACAGGGCAATGAGCAGTTCTTC. Its protein product is CASSLEGQGNEQFF. The complete variable domain, with remaining parts taken from reference TRBV7-9 and TRBJ2-1, reads DTGVSQNPRHKITKRGQNVTFRCDPISEHNRLYWYRQTLGQGPEFLTYFQNEAQLEKSRLLSDRFSAERPKGSFSTLEIQRTEQGDSAMYLCASSLEGQGNEQFFGPGTRLTVL.

V and J are TRBV7-8 and TRBJ2-2, with 8 bases fitting TRBD1. V was pared by 7 bases and J by 6 bases, with 13 bases of the junction left unmatched. The CDR3 consists of 16 residues. Germline lookup yields CDR1 SGHVS and CDR2 FQNEAQ. CDR3 sequence (DNA): TGTGCCAGCACCCTTTTTGAGACAGGGGTATCCGGGGAGCTGTTTTTT. Translating it yields CASTLFETGVSGELFF.

The gene calls are TRBV29-1 and TRBJ1-4; perhaps TRBD1 as D (5 bases). The CDR3 totals 12 residues. Trimming removed 5 bases at V and 13 bases at J, with 17 bases between. CDR1 is SQVTM and CDR2 is ANQGSEA in the germline V gene. CDR3: CSVSDSASGLFF. The CDR3 DNA reads as TGCAGCGTTTCAGACAGCGCCTCGGGACTGTTTTTT.

The chain joins TRBV3-1 to TRBJ1-1; 7 nucleotides line up with TRBD1. V shed 4 bases, J shed 5 bases, and the junction held 10 bases outside the gene matches. The CDR3 contains 15 residues. CDR1 and CDR2 (germline): LGHDT, YNNKEL (reference sequence). CDR3 sequence reads: CASSPSSQGGTEAFF. The CDR3 coding sequence is TGTGCCAGCAGCCCTAGTTCCCAGGGGGGGACTGAAGCTTTCTTT.

This clonotype was recorded a few times. The CDR3 loop is CASRGGRGEQFF. For the CDR3, the DNA is TGTGCCAGCAGAGGGGGGCGCGGGGAGCAGTTCTTC. The rearrangement links TRBV27 to TRBJ2-1, with D tentatively TRBD1 or TRBD2 (6 bases each). CDR1 is MNHEY and CDR2 is SMNVEV in the germline V gene (reference sequence). The CDR3 loop spans 12 amino acids. V lost 6 bases, J lost 10 bases, and 13 bases lay in between.

This clonotype was seen ten or more times. This chain uses TRBV12-3 or TRBV12-4 with TRBJ1-2, with TRBD1 matching 7 bases. The trim removed 2 bases at V and 8 bases at J, leaving 8 bases unmatched. This CDR3 is 14 amino acids long. The CDR3 DNA sequence: TGTGCCAGCAGTTTAAATGACAGGGTGGAGGGCTACACCTTC. Its translation is CASSLNDRVEGYTF.

This clonotype occurred a few times. V and J are TRBV20-1 and TRBJ1-2; TRBD1 matches at 12 bases. This CDR3 has 15 amino acids. V lost 5 bases, J lost 4 bases, and 8 bases stayed unmatched. Looked up from germline, CDR1 is DFQATT and CDR2 is SNEGSKA (reference sequence). In DNA, the CDR3 is TGCAGTGCTGCAGGGGACAGGGGGCGAATCTATGGCTACACCTTC. This codes for CSAAGDRGRIYGYTF.

The sample holds many counts of this clonotype. V is TRBV5-1 and J is TRBJ2-5; a weak D match, TRBD1 (6 bases). This CDR3 has 12 amino acids. Germline values: CDR1 SGHRS, CDR2 YFSETQ. V lost 4 bases, J lost 5 bases, and 9 bases lay in between. CDR3 protein: CASSRTAETQYF. The CDR3 DNA reads TGCGCCAGCAGCCGGACAGCGGAGACCCAGTACTTC.

This clonotype was counted ten times or more. The J gene is TRBJ2-3, the V gene TRBV6-4, with 8 bases fitting TRBD2. Trimming at V came to 6 bases and at J to 2 bases, leaving 7 bases not matched to a gene. The CDR3 consists of 15 residues. CDR1 MRHNA and CDR2 SNTAGT come from the germline V gene. CDR3 DNA sequence: TGTGCCAGCAGCCGACTAGCGACCCCCACAGATACGCAGTATTTT. It yields the protein CASSRLATPTDTQYF.

V is TRBV6-5 and J is TRBJ1-1; the D gene is possibly TRBD1 (5 bases). V dropped 0 bases and J dropped 5 bases, with 16 bases sitting between them. Germline CDR1 MNHEY, CDR2 SVGAGI. This CDR3 is 16 amino acids long. The CDR3 nucleotides read TGTGCCAGCAGTTACTCGGTGTCGGGAGAGGGGACTGAAGCTTTCTTT. Translating it yields CASSYSVSGEGTEAFF.

There are a few counts of this clonotype. The gene calls are TRBV5-1 and TRBJ2-3; 8 nucleotides align to TRBD2. The V gene end was trimmed by 4 bases and the J gene end by 0 bases; junction bases not matched to a gene: 4. This CDR3 has 15 residues. CDR1 is SGHRS, CDR2 YFSETQ, per germline. Here the CDR3 DNA reads TGCGCCAGCAGCATTAGCGGGGTTAGCACAGATACGCAGTATTTT. Encoded protein: CASSISGVSTDTQYF.

The rearrangement joins TRBV25-1 to TRBJ2-5, with D uncertain. V gave up 3 bases and J gave up 5 bases, with 16 bases separating them. CDR3 size: 15 residues. Per germline, CDR1 MGHDK and CDR2 SYGVNS. The CDR3 here is CASSDLVTLGETQYF. The CDR3 bases are TGTGCCAGCAGTGACCTCGTGACACTGGGGGAGACCCAGTACTTC.

This clonotype was seen a handful of times. V gene TRBV4-1 combines with J gene TRBJ2-2; D uncertain. CDR1 and CDR2 (germline): MGHRA, YSYEKL. This CDR3 has 13 residues. Trimming pared 2 bases from V and 6 bases from J, leaving 7 bases between. CDR3 sequence: CASSQSIAGELFF. Here the CDR3 DNA reads TGCGCCAGCAGCCAATCAATAGCCGGGGAGCTGTTTTTT.

This clonotype has more than one count but fewer than ten. The V call is TRBV5-5, the J call TRBJ2-4, with TRBD2 as a possible D gene (7 bases). CDR1 is SGHKS, CDR2 YYEKEE, per germline (reference sequence). The germline V and J ends were trimmed by 0 bases and 3 bases, with 16 bases remaining between them. This CDR3 region has 17 residues. As DNA, the CDR3 is TGTGCCAGCAGCTTGGGGGGGGGCAGGGCCGGCAAAAACATTCAGTACTTC. Translating gives CASSLGGGRAGKNIQYF.